A selection of T cell receptor beta chains follows, all from one sample in a study of identifying expanded T cells in peripheral blood. This table comes from immunoSEQ multiplex PCR, and its TCRdb copy is limited to in-frame clones, with some not included. Of 110,000 or so clones in the sample, about 88% were seen once. Sequencing used blood. The receptors originated from a person aged 18-70 years in good health. Each CDR3 is given with its conserved first and last residue. The order of the fields is clone size, V gene, J gene, CDR3 protein. Where a row states a size, it is once, few, many or the class of an expanded clone; other rows omit it.

NA	TRBV2	TRBJ2-7	CASEKQLSSYEQYF
NA	TRBV30	TRBJ1-2	CAWMKLNREAYGYTF
few	TRBV6-1	TRBJ2-7	CASSEAGAHYEQYF
NA	TRBV4-2	TRBJ2-6	CASSQESSGANVLTF
NA	TRBV7-9	TRBJ1-4	CASSLGGGSGEKLFF
NA	TRBV6-5	TRBJ2-7	CASRGLAGYYEQYF
NA	TRBV6-6	TRBJ1-4	CASSSDLRLTNEKLFF
NA	TRBV5-8	TRBJ1-1	CASSLYTGVGRLLF
NA	TRBV4-3	TRBJ2-3	CASSPRGVVPDTQYF
NA	TRBV7-9	TRBJ2-6	CASTRESGANVLTF
NA	TRBV5-1	TRBJ1-1	CASSSGTVGAFF
NA	TRBV19	TRBJ1-1	CASSVSQGATNTEAFF
once	TRBV5-4	TRBJ2-7	CASSSGPARGYEQYF
NA	TRBV30	TRBJ1-2	CAWSPSTEATRGYTF
NA	TRBV7-9	TRBJ2-3	CASSPSLAGGLDTQYF
NA	TRBV19	TRBJ2-1	CASSIDHRTGGNEQFF
NA	TRBV6-5	TRBJ2-2	CASSKTAGVTGELFF
NA	TRBV11-2	TRBJ2-4	CASSWLALAGNIQYF
few	TRBV19	TRBJ1-4	CASSMSGLAEKLFF
NA	TRBV6-1	TRBJ2-1	CASIRSSYNEQFF
NA	TRBV7-9	TRBJ1-2	CASSDTGVGGYTF
NA	TRBV19	TRBJ2-1	CASGYNEQFF
NA	TRBV11-3	TRBJ2-1	CASSLMLDNEQFF
NA	TRBV9	TRBJ1-2	CASSSGQGDGYTF
NA	TRBV4-1	TRBJ2-2	CASSRRTGGNTGELFF
NA	TRBV5-1	TRBJ2-5	CASRYSQETQYF
NA	TRBV7-3	TRBJ2-1	CASSLQRDPHNEQFF
NA	TRBV28	TRBJ2-5	CASSLAGQPQETQYF
once	TRBV4-2	TRBJ1-4	CASSQVTGSNEKLFF
NA	TRBV10-3	TRBJ1-1	CAISGEEITEAFF
NA	TRBV10-2	TRBJ1-2	CASSEGRFSFYTF